A selection of T cell receptor beta chains follows, all from one sample in a study of T cells in Graves' hyperthyroidism and ophthalmopathy. In TCRdb, the multiplex PCR reads were re-called with MiXCR into one record per CDR3 protein. The table shows hundreds of thousands of distinct CDR3 sequences, with roughly 14% occurring only once. Sequencing input: blood. The receptor source for this set is a woman between 18 and 29 years old with Graves' hyperthyroidism. Each CDR3 is given with its conserved first and last residue. The D gene is left open where the match is weak. Clone size is given as once, few or many counts, or a class when the clone is expanded.

>many|TRBD2|TRBV11-2|TRBJ2-5
CASRRLAGRKETQYF
TGTGCCAGCAGGCGACTAGCGGGACGAAAAGAGACCCAGTACTTC
>many|TRBD1|TRBV28|TRBJ2-5
CASSFPRTGGRETQYF
TGTGCCAGCAGTTTTCCGCGGACAGGGGGCAGGGAGACCCAGTACTTC
>few|-|TRBV19|TRBJ1-5
CASSIYGRSISQPQHF
TGTGCCAGTAGTATATATGGCAGGTCGATAAGTCAGCCCCAGCATTTT
>many|TRBD1|TRBV2|TRBJ1-5
CASSKTGEIQPQHF
TGTGCCAGCAGTAAGACAGGGGAAATTCAGCCCCAGCATTTT
>many|TRBD1|TRBV10-1|TRBJ1-1
CASSDLGTDRGPNTEAFF
TGCGCCAGCAGTGATTTAGGAACGGACAGGGGGCCGAACACTGAAGCTTTCTTT
>many|-|TRBV6-5|TRBJ2-7
CASSYSYGGGSYEQYF
TGTGCCAGCAGTTACTCGTACGGTGGGGGATCCTACGAGCAGTACTTC
>many|TRBD1|TRBV28|TRBJ2-5
CASSSTGGFGETQYF
TGTGCCAGCAGTTCGACAGGGGGCTTCGGAGAGACCCAGTACTTC
>many|-|TRBV7-9|TRBJ2-4
CASSLYEGEGKNIQYF
TGTGCCAGCAGCTTATACGAAGGGGAAGGGAAAAACATTCAGTACTTC
>many|-|TRBV18|TRBJ1-3
CASSPRETESSGNTIYF
TGTGCCAGCTCACCGCGAGAGACAGAGAGCTCTGGAAACACCATATATTTT
>many|-|TRBV12-5|TRBJ2-3
CASGLRGLAPSTDTQYF
TGTGCTAGTGGTTTGAGGGGGCTAGCGCCTAGCACAGATACGCAGTATTTT